A single sample is the source of the 31 T cell receptor beta chains below, sequenced in a study of blood T cell repertoires in COVID-19. Generated by immunoSEQ multiplex PCR, the TCRdb table keeps only in-frame clones and is missing some. In the table there are about 90,000 clones, roughly nine tenths of which are singletons. The sample was peripheral blood. These receptors were obtained from a male donor with acute or convalescent COVID-19.

The DNA for the CDR3 is TGTGCCAGCAGCACCGACAGGTGGCTCCCCCACTACGGTGAGCAGTTCTTC. Translating it yields CASSTDRWLPHYGEQFF. This chain connects TRBV11-2 to TRBJ2-1; D is possibly TRBD1 (6 bases). Germline lookup yields CDR1 SGHAT and CDR2 FQNNGV. V lost 5 bases and J 9 bases, leaving 26 bases between the germline ends. This CDR3 comprises 17 residues.

V and J are TRBV27 and TRBJ2-1, with 8 bases lining up with TRBD1. The trim removed 3 bases at V and 6 bases at J, leaving 13 bases unmatched. This CDR3 is 17 amino acids long. Germline CDR1 reads MNHEY; CDR2 reads SMNVEV (reference sequence). As DNA, the CDR3 is TGTGCCAGCAGTTTCGATAGACAGGGGTTGATAATCAATGAGCAGTTCTTC. This translates into CASSFDRQGLIINEQFF.

The chain is built from TRBV12-3 or TRBV12-4 and TRBJ1-2, with 10 bases lining up with TRBD1. Losses at the gene ends were 6 bases for V and 12 bases for J; bases not matched to a gene: 7. CDR3 size: 12 residues. CDR3 in DNA: TGTGCCAGCAGAGCGACAGGGGGCGGCCACACCTTC. It encodes CASRATGGGHTF.

The V and J genes are TRBV6-4 and TRBJ2-1, with D possibly matching TRBD2 (6 bases). With 2 bases removed from V and 5 bases from J, the gap between germline ends came to 10 bases. This CDR3 contains 14 residues. Germline assignment: CDR1 MRHNA and CDR2 SNTAGT. The CDR3 spells CASSDGLAHNEQFF. CDR3 DNA: TGTGCCAGCAGTGACGGGCTAGCGCACAATGAGCAGTTCTTC.

The J gene is TRBJ2-1, the V gene TRBV7-2; the match to TRBD2 covers 9 bases. This CDR3 spans 18 amino acids. V shed 1 base, J shed 1 base, and the junction held 8 bases outside the gene matches. Germline V gene sequence: CDR1 SGHTA, CDR2 FQGNSA. The CDR3 loop reads CASSLVVGLAGSYNEQFF. DNA of the CDR3: TGTGCCAGCAGCTTAGTCGTTGGGCTAGCGGGGTCCTACAATGAGCAGTTCTTC. Full variable domain (missing parts from reference TRBV7-2 and TRBJ2-1): GAGVSQSPSNKVTEKGKDVELRCDPISGHTALYWYRQSLGQGLEFLIYFQGNSAPDKSGLPSDRFSAERTGGSVSTLTIQRTQQEDSAVYLCASSLVVGLAGSYNEQFFGPGTRLTVL.

This clone was detected once. The chain uses TRBV5-1 and TRBJ2-2, with D maybe TRBD2 (6 bases). Trimming cost V 4 bases and J 7 bases, with 17 bases left between them. The CDR3 runs to 15 residues. CDR1 is SGHRS, CDR2 YFSETQ, per germline. This CDR3 is CASSRLPGDGGELFF. The CDR3 DNA reads TGCGCCAGCAGCCGATTACCGGGGGACGGCGGGGAGCTGTTTTTT.

Comments on this clone: Distinct nucleotide sequences in the sample also encode this CDR3. This chain connects TRBV6-5 to TRBJ2-5, with TRBD2 identical over 8 bases. Germline V gene data show CDR1 as MNHEY and CDR2 as SVGAGI. J was trimmed by 2 bases and V by 9 bases; bases with no gene match: 8. The CDR3 extends over 14 amino acids. CDR3 amino acids: CASTGGGPQETQYF. The CDR3 nucleotides are TGTGCCAGTACCGGGGGGGGACCTCAAGAGACCCAGTACTTC.

The chain has TRBV6-1 and TRBJ1-5; TRBD1 matches at 8 bases. The junction had 6 bases not matched to a gene; V was cut back by 1 base and J by 4 bases. The CDR3 runs 16 residues. Germline V gene lookup returns CDR1 MNHNS and CDR2 SASEGT. The chain's CDR3 is CASSEVPDRGNQPQHF. CDR3 nucleotide sequence: TGTGCCAGCAGTGAAGTACCCGACAGGGGTAATCAGCCCCAGCATTTT.

The table lists this clone with a few counts. V gene TRBV23-1 combines with J gene TRBJ1-6; D possibly corresponds to TRBD1 (5 bases). TRBV23-1 is sorted into the ORF group, with uncertain function. The CDR3 is 17 amino acids. V lost 0 bases and J 4 bases, leaving 13 bases between the germline ends. For the CDR3, the DNA is TGCGCCAGCAGTCAATCGCCCGGGGGATTTTATAATTCACCCCTCCACTTT. This sequence encodes CASSQSPGGFYNSPLHF.

The chain joins TRBV6-6 to TRBJ1-4, with no clear D. V was shortened by 8 bases and J by 3 bases, with 16 bases between the two germline ends. Germline-derived CDR1 and CDR2 are MNHNY and SVGAGI (reference sequence). The CDR3 contains 15 residues. The DNA for the CDR3 is TGTGCCAGCGGTCCCCCAGGATTCTCTAATGAAAAACTGTTTTTT. Translated: CASGPPGFSNEKLFF.

The chain combines TRBV11-1 with TRBJ2-3, with 8 bases fitting TRBD2. Germline CDR1 reads SGHAT; CDR2 reads FQDESV (reference sequence). V was clipped by 3 bases and J by 7 bases; unmatched bases: 9. The length of the CDR3 is 15 residues. CDR3 nucleotides: TGTGCCAGCAGCTTTTCGGGGGGGCCTGGAAATACGCAGTATTTT. This codes for CASSFSGGPGNTQYF.

This clone was detected only a few times. The chain recombines TRBV19 with TRBJ1-5; D unclear. CDR3 length: 14 amino acids. Looked up from germline, CDR1 is LNHDA and CDR2 is SQIVND (reference sequence). Trimming removed 2 bases from V and 6 bases from J, with 11 bases in between. The CDR3 bases are TGTGCCAGTAGTATAAAACAGTCCGGTCAGCCCCAGCATTTT. It translates to CASSIKQSGQPQHF.

The J gene is TRBJ2-2, the V gene TRBV27; D is perhaps TRBD1 (6 bases). Trimming pared 8 bases from V and 14 bases from J, leaving 18 bases between. Looked up from germline, CDR1 is MNHEY and CDR2 is SMNVEV (reference sequence). CDR3 length: 12 residues. Here the CDR3 reads CASSNQGFVLFF. CDR3 in DNA: TGTGCCAGCTCCAATCAGGGGTTTGTTCTGTTTTTT.

The rearrangement links TRBV12-3 or TRBV12-4 to TRBJ2-7, with D possibly being TRBD2 (5 bases). Trimming pared 8 bases from V and 2 bases from J, leaving 10 bases between. This CDR3 has 12 residues. The CDR3: CASRGGTYEQYF. The CDR3 DNA sequence: TGTGCCAGCCGGGGTGGCACCTACGAGCAGTACTTC.

The chain joins TRBV5-1 to TRBJ1-4, with 8 bases that match TRBD1. CDR1 and CDR2 from the germline V gene are SGHRS and YFSETQ. There are 14 residues in the CDR3. The V segment lost 4 bases and the J segment 3 bases; nucleotides outside the gene matches: 2. The CDR3 sequence: CASSRQGSNEKLFF. The DNA for the CDR3 is TGCGCCAGCAGCCGACAGGGGTCTAATGAAAAACTGTTTTTT.

The rearrangement joins TRBV29-1 to TRBJ2-1; 8 bases fit TRBD2. The CDR3 length is 14 residues. Germline CDR1 and CDR2: SQVTM and ANQGSEA. Unmatched junction bases numbered 10, after V lost 4 bases and J lost 8 bases. The CDR3 nucleotides read TGCAGCGTTGGCGGTACGAGCGGGGGAGATGAGCAGTTCTTC. It yields the protein CSVGGTSGGDEQFF.

The gene calls are TRBV7-9 and TRBJ2-2; D is possibly TRBD2 (6 bases). Trimming shortened V by 1 base and J by 6 bases, and 9 bases separated the two germline ends. The CDR3 is made up of 14 amino acids. Germline CDR1 and CDR2: SEHNR and FQNEAQ (reference sequence). The CDR3 here is CASSLDTSPGELFF. DNA of the CDR3: TGTGCCAGCAGCTTAGATACTAGCCCCGGGGAGCTGTTTTTT.

The gene calls are TRBV3-1 (or the pseudogene TRBV3-2) and TRBJ2-5; D gene uncertain. Germline loops: CDR1 LGHDT, CDR2 YNNKEL (reference sequence). This CDR3 has 13 amino acids. Between the trimmed V and J ends, which lost 1 base and 4 bases, there was a span of 7 bases. The CDR3 protein is CASSQGFGETQYF. The CDR3 DNA follows: TGTGCCAGCAGCCAAGGGTTCGGAGAGACCCAGTACTTC.

The J gene is TRBJ1-4, the V gene TRBV10-2; 12 bases map to TRBD1. Germline CDR1 WSHSY, CDR2 SAAADI. The CDR3 covers 15 residues. With 6 bases clipped from V and 7 bases from J, the junction kept 6 bases outside the gene matches. In DNA form, the CDR3 reads TGCGCCAGCAGGGCCGGGACAGGGGGCGTTGAAAAACTGTTTTTT. As protein: CASRAGTGGVEKLFF.

The chain uses TRBV9 and TRBJ1-6; D is unresolved. V lost 3 bases and J 3 bases, leaving 10 bases between the germline ends. The germline CDR1 and CDR2 sequences are SGDLS and YYNGEE. The CDR3 loop spans 15 amino acids. In nucleotides, the CDR3 is TGTGCCAGCAGCGCCCACAGTGACTATAATTCACCCCTCCACTTT. Translated, it gives CASSAHSDYNSPLHF.

The V call is TRBV4-2, the J call TRBJ1-6; D not certain. The CDR3 contains 16 residues. The germline V gene has CDR1 LGHNA and CDR2 YNFKEQ. V was pared by 0 bases and J by 6 bases, with 12 bases between. CDR3 in amino acids: CASSQDVGESNSPLHF. In DNA, the CDR3 is TGTGCCAGCAGCCAAGACGTCGGAGAGTCTAATTCACCCCTCCACTTT.

The chain carries TRBV29-1 and TRBJ1-2; D is possibly TRBD1 (6 bases). Germline CDR1 SQVTM, CDR2 ANQGSEA. Trimming removed 4 bases at V and 8 bases at J, with 14 bases between. There are 12 residues in the CDR3. The CDR3 DNA follows: TGCAGCGTTGCGGGCCAGGGGAGAGGCTACACCTTC. The encoded protein is CSVAGQGRGYTF.

This chain joins TRBV19 and TRBJ1-3; 10 bases are shared with TRBD1. Germline V gene sequence: CDR1 LNHDA, CDR2 SQIVND (reference sequence). Losses at the gene ends were 2 bases for V and 1 base for J; bases not matched to a gene: 5. The CDR3 spans 17 residues. CDR3 bases: TGTGCCAGTAGTATAAGCGGGACAGGGGTATCTGGAAACACCATATATTTT. This translates into CASSISGTGVSGNTIYF.

The chain combines TRBV3-1 (or the pseudogene TRBV3-2) with TRBJ1-4, with TRBD1 matching over 8 bases. This CDR3 is built from 16 residues. CDR1 is LGHDT, CDR2 YNNKEL, per germline (reference sequence). Trimming removed 4 bases from V and 7 bases from J; junction bases left unmatched: 11. In nucleotides, the CDR3 is TGTGCCAGCAGCCGGATAGGTACAGGGGGATCTGAAAAACTGTTTTTT. It is translated as CASSRIGTGGSEKLFF.

The gene calls are TRBV19 and TRBJ2-3; 7 bases map to TRBD1. The CDR3 is 15 residues long. Germline V gene sequence: CDR1 LNHDA, CDR2 SQIVND (reference sequence). J lost 2 bases, V lost 3 bases, and 5 bases had no gene match. Written as DNA, the CDR3 is TGTGCCAGTAGTATCGGGACAGCCGCCACAGATACGCAGTATTTT. This gives the protein CASSIGTAATDTQYF.

The rearrangement uses TRBV2 and TRBJ1-5; D is unclear. Trimming shortened V by 3 bases and J by 4 bases, and 16 bases separated the two germline ends. This CDR3 contains 16 residues. The germline gives CDR1 SNHLY, CDR2 FYNNEI. The chain's CDR3 is CASSEGGRRENQPQHF. DNA of the CDR3: TGTGCCAGCAGTGAGGGTGGCAGGAGGGAAAATCAGCCCCAGCATTTT.

The chain uses TRBV29-1 and TRBJ1-3; D uncertain. CDR1 and CDR2 (germline): SQVTM, ANQGSEA. Trimming cost V 2 bases and J 2 bases, with 7 bases left between them. The length of the CDR3 is 13 residues. The chain's CDR3 is CSVELHTGNTIYF. The DNA for the CDR3 is TGCAGCGTTGAATTGCACACTGGAAACACCATATATTTT.

This sequence joins TRBV5-4 and TRBJ2-3, with TRBD2 as a possible D gene (5 bases). CDR1 and CDR2 (germline): SGHNT, YYREEE (reference sequence). The V gene lost 4 bases and the J gene lost 0 bases, with 12 bases spanning the gap. This CDR3 is 15 amino acids long. CDR3 in DNA: TGTGCCAGCAGCCCTCGGACTCAGAGCACAGATACGCAGTATTTT. Translated: CASSPRTQSTDTQYF.

The V gene is TRBV7-2, the J gene TRBJ1-2, with TRBD1 matching 8 bases. Per germline, CDR1 SGHTA and CDR2 FQGNSA. V shed 3 bases and J 8 bases; nucleotides not matched to a gene: 8. The CDR3 is 14 residues long. CDR3 region: CASSFTGQGGGYTF. DNA for the CDR3: TGTGCCAGCAGCTTTACCGGACAGGGCGGGGGCTACACCTTC.

About this clone: Sequence at one end of the junction differs from germline and may be a read error. This rearrangement joins TRBV9 to TRBJ1-4; D ambiguous. In germline, CDR1 is SGDLS, CDR2 YYNGEE. There are 15 residues in the CDR3. The CDR3 protein is CAGSVVAYTNEKLFF. CDR3 DNA: TGTGCCGGCAGCGTAGTGGCATACACTAATGAAAAACTGTTTTTT.

The gene calls are TRBV18 and TRBJ1-2; 9 nucleotides agree with TRBD1. Per the germline V gene, CDR1 is KGHSH and CDR2 is LQKENI. This CDR3 comprises 14 residues. The V and J ends lost 3 bases and 2 bases, in that order; junction bases with no gene match: 1. As DNA, the CDR3 is TGTGCCAGCTCACCCGGGACAGGGAACTATGGCTACACCTTC. This gives the protein CASSPGTGNYGYTF.